This TCR beta chain originates from a study of blood T cells in healthy people across ages (dated by TCRdb to between 2015 and 2017). At the level of the whole study: In model experiments, template switching captured about one uniquely barcoded TCR beta cDNA molecule for every two T cells. The donors were split into four age groups: young (average approximately 16 years), middle-aged (about 40), aged (roughly 65) and long-lived (more than 80). Donors of different ages were randomly distributed across sequencing lanes to avoid experimental bias. For two donors (one aged 18 to 29 and one aged 80 or older), the study analyzed two additional independent replicas of 1 million unique cDNA reads from the same blood draw. Age-related changes in TCR beta repertoire diversity were measured in the study by deep sequencing normalized with unique cDNA molecular identifiers. Broader findings and caveats from the paper: Since profiling was done on bulk unsorted PBMCs, naive and antigen-experienced compartments could not be conclusively compared. The long-lived group showed more naive CD4+ T cells, fewer expanded clones and increased TCR diversity than the aged group, suggesting age selection. Because donor CMV infection status was unknown, age-related changes in expanded clonotypes were potentially confounded. Observed TCR beta diversity per million T cells fell roughly linearly with age, and a significant reduction was already apparent by age roughly 40. Total diversity estimates from one million sequenced T cells were considered lower bounds and underestimates. A strong correlation was found between observed TCR beta diversity and the percentage of naive T cells measured by flow cytometry.

The CDR3, from cysteine to phenylalanine, totals 20 residues. Just the 60-base CDR3 DNA is kept, in frame starting at base 1. CDR1 and CDR2, per the germline V gene, are LGHNA and YSLEER. V lost 0 bases and J lost 2 bases, and the count of bases not matched to a germline gene is 14. Receptors were amplified or captured by 5' RACE. Sequencing was carried out with an Illumina HiSeq 2500. A second 7 to 11 cycle PCR used a sample-barcoded 5' primer and a J-beta primer mix. A template-switch 5' adaptor carrying 12 random nucleotides introduced a unique molecular identifier onto each TCR beta cDNA molecule. Each sample yielded at least 3 million CDR3-containing paired-end reads. The Mint cDNA synthesis kit, primed by a TRBC-specific oligonucleotide, was used to synthesize first-strand cDNA from all RNA. Following uracil-DNA glycosylase treatment, a first 18-cycle PCR with universal primers M1SS and BC2_uni_R was performed on all cDNA. The authors' pipeline ran thus. Normalization of each sample was performed by random selection of 1 million high-quality reads, each carrying a distinct molecular identifier. Instead of being binned into consensus sequences, reads with shared molecular identifiers were discarded. MiTCR, run with a Q25 quality threshold and the strictest error-elimination algorithm, handled CDR3 identification, clonotype clustering and error correction. A nonparametric unseen species model with Euler transformation was used to estimate lower-bound total TCR beta diversity. TCRdb reworked the public reads: Q25 trimming with fastp, MiXCR clone assembly, productive beta chains retained. Rows are combined by CDR3 protein, so each entry shows the most common genes and DNA. What appears here as the V and J calls and clone size reflects TCRdb's work, not the paper's. For this sample there are under 2,000,000 distinct CDR3 sequences; around half appear just once. Of the sample, over 2% is held by the ten largest clones.

The 35 to 40 donors, aged roughly 6 to 100 years, were systemically healthy Caucasian individuals from Russia. Ten milliliters of peripheral blood were drawn from each donor into EDTA-treated Vacutainer tubes. PBMCs were isolated by Ficoll-Paque density-gradient centrifugation, with at least 7 million obtained per sample. Total RNA, at least 6 micrograms per sample, was extracted from PBMCs with Trizol reagent. For every donor, an aliquot of PBMCs went through flow cytometry to measure the percentages of naive CD45RAhigh/CD27high T cells. This clonotype has a handful of counts. No cognate antigen has been identified for it. Within one base of it there is no much larger clone, and no base qualities were kept.

The sequenced material came from blood. The TCR originated in a middle-aged woman in good health. The chain couples TRBV4-3 to TRBJ2-5; a stretch of 11 junction bases matches TRBD2. In nucleotide form, the sequence is TGCGCCAGCAGCCAAGATATATTCGGGCGACTAGCGGGGACTCAAGAGACCCAGTACTTC. The translation is CASSQDIFGRLAGTQETQYF.